This record concerns one TCR beta chain sequence. No cognate antigen has been identified for it. Base quality data are lacking; no much larger clone is found one base away. The data stem from a study of shared T cell receptors in the human thymus (dated by TCRdb to about 2021). At the level of the whole study: The study examined how self-reactive, shared T-cell receptor alpha chains are generated in the human thymus.

The protocol used for the library was the immunoSEQ multiplex PCR assay. The table was pulled from immuneACCESS by TCRdb, which kept in-frame rearrangements only. Such tables lose some clones; where checked, under half of the loss comes from unresolved V genes, and the rest has no known cause. In all, the sample holds hundreds of thousands of clones, and approximately 89% of those were seen once. 0.0094% of the sample is in the top ten clones. Trimming takes 4 bases from V and 6 bases from J, and the germline ends sit 12 bases apart. Counted from cysteine to phenylalanine, this CDR3 has 13 amino acids. CDR3 DNA only is kept here, 39 bases in frame from base 1. CDR1 and CDR2 are drawn from the germline V gene: SGHDN, FVKESK. These data are also associated with another study on human thymus T cells. From that second study: The donors were immunologically healthy infants in Finland who had open corrective cardiac surgery for congenital heart defects. Thymus tissue was obtained as surgical resects removed during corrective cardiac surgery. Both the thymic and the peripheral blood repertoires appeared to show biased V and J gene segment usage. The related research found that thymic TCR repertoires overlapped highly between unrelated individuals. TCR alpha and beta repertoires from roughly eight infant thymus samples and a few related peripheral blood samples were characterized in the study. Donor ages ranging from about 7 to 244 days were recorded, and five to seven male and a couple of female infants were included in the cohort. Thymocytes were mechanically released from the tissue and were stored as pellets of roughly 9.5-30 million cells at -70 degrees C. A QIAsymphony instrument was used to extract genomic DNA from the frozen cell pellets. TCRB and TCRAD loci were amplified from a standardized quantity of quality-controlled genomic DNA using the immunoSEQ multiplex PCR assay. The V(D)J region was spanned by amplicons of a length sufficient to cover the CDR3 and to identify V and J genes. Amplicon sequencing was performed on an Illumina platform through the commercial immunoSEQ service. Corrections for primer bias and sequencing errors followed previously described methods, while TCRAD and TCRB definitions were based on the IMGT database. Analysis of the repertoires was done with immunoSEQ Analyzer 3.0 and VDJTools and included basic statistics, V/J segment usage, diversity estimates, rarefaction and pairwise overlap. To estimate diversity, the Chao1, ChaoE, Efron-Thisted, Shannon and inverse Simpson indices were applied, and diversity was also estimated on datasets down-sampled to the smallest sample. Repertoire overlap was determined by strict matching of CDR3 nucleotide sequence, V gene and J gene, and Jaccard-based multidimensional scaling clustering was applied. On average, approximately 800,000 unique TCRB clonotypes were obtained from thymus samples, compared with roughly 89,000 from blood samples.

Specimen: thymocytes. The chain employs TRBV14 and TRBJ1-1; the D gene identity is not certain. This TCR derives from a boy younger than two with a congenital heart defect. Donor details come from another sample of the same person, matched by shared clones. The DNA reads as follows: TGTGCCAGCAGCCCACGAGTCGGTTCTGAAGCTTTCTTT. This encodes CASSPRVGSEAFF.